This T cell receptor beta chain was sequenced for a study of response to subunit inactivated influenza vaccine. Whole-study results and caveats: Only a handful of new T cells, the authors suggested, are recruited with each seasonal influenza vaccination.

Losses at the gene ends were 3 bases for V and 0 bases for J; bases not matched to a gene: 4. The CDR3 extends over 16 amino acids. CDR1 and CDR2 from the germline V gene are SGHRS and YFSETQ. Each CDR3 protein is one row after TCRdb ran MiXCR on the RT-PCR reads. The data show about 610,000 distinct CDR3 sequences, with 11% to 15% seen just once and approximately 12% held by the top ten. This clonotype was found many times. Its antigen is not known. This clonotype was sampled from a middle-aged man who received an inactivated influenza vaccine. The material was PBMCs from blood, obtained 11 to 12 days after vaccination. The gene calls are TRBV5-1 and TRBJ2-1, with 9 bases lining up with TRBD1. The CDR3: CASSSPGQGSYNEQFF. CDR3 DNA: TGCGCCAGCAGCTCACCGGGACAGGGCTCCTACAATGAGCAGTTCTTC.